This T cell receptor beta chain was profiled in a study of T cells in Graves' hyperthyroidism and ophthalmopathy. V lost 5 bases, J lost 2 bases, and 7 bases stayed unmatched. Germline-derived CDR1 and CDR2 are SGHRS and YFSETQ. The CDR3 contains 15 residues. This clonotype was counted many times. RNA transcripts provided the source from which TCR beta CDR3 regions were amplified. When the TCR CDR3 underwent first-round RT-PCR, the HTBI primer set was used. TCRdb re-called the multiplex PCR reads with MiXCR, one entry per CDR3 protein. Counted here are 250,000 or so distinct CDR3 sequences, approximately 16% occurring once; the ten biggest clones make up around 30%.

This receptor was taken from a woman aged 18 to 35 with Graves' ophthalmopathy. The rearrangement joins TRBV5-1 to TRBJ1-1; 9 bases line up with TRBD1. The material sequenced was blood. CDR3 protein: CASRGQGIKNTEAFF. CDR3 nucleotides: TGCGCCAGCAGGGGACAGGGAATTAAAAACACTGAAGCTTTCTTT.